Each of the 32 T cell receptor beta chains below was sequenced from the same sample in a study of control samples from healthy donors and cancer patients. Measured with immunoSEQ multiplex PCR; TCRdb has only the in-frame clones, and not every one. The table lists roughly 180,000 clones, about 94% of them singletons. The sequenced sample consisted of blood. These receptor sequences come from an older woman in good health.

The rearrangement joins TRBV5-1 to TRBJ2-1; TRBD2 is a possible D gene (6 bases). With 0 bases removed from V and 0 bases from J, the gap between germline ends came to 10 bases. From germline, CDR1 is SGHRS and CDR2 YFSETQ. There are 16 residues in the CDR3. CDR3 sequence reads: CASSLGGLRSYNEQFF. The CDR3, as DNA: TGCGCCAGCAGCTTGGGGGGACTCCGCTCCTACAATGAGCAGTTCTTC.

This chain links TRBV6-5 with TRBJ1-6, with a weak D call TRBD1 (5 bases). The V gene's germline CDR1 is MNHEY and CDR2 SVGAGI. V lost 3 bases and J 10 bases, leaving 10 bases between the germline ends. The CDR3 has 13 residues. The CDR3, as DNA: TGTGCCAGCAGTTATAGGGGTAGGTCACCCCTCCACTTT. This translates into CASSYRGRSPLHF.

The chain carries TRBV5-1 and TRBJ1-5, with a tentative D call TRBD1 (5 bases). Between the trimmed V and J ends, which lost 4 bases and 9 bases, there was a span of 23 bases. The CDR3 has 16 residues. CDR1 SGHRS and CDR2 YFSETQ come from the germline V gene. The CDR3 loop is CASSPNPGPGFSPQHF. The CDR3 DNA reads as TGCGCCAGCAGCCCTAATCCGGGACCGGGCTTTTCGCCCCAGCATTTT.

This sequence joins TRBV7-3 and TRBJ2-5; 8 nucleotides agree with TRBD1. V lost 5 bases, J lost 5 bases, and 4 bases stayed unmatched. The CDR3 extends over 13 amino acids. Germline CDR1 and CDR2: SGHTA and FQGTGA. CDR3 amino acids: CASSADRDETQYF. The CDR3, as DNA: TGTGCCAGCAGCGCGGACAGGGATGAGACCCAGTACTTC.

J is TRBJ1-2 and V is TRBV7-6; TRBD1 is a possible D gene (5 bases). CDR1 is SGHVS and CDR2 is FNYEAQ in the germline V gene. The CDR3 is 13 amino acids. V lost 5 bases to trimming and J lost 3 bases, with 10 bases between them. DNA of the CDR3: TGTGCCAGCAGCCCGGGGGAACACTATGGCTACACCTTC. Translation: CASSPGEHYGYTF.

This rearrangement joins TRBV29-1 to TRBJ1-1, with 7 bases lining up with TRBD1. The CDR3 is made up of 12 amino acids. Looked up from germline, CDR1 is SQVTM and CDR2 is ANQGSEA. The trim removed 7 bases at V and 3 bases at J, leaving 5 bases unmatched. CDR3 region: CSGAGGYTEAFF. The CDR3 nucleotides read TGCAGCGGGGCAGGGGGGTACACTGAAGCTTTCTTT.

J is TRBJ2-7 and V is TRBV19; unclear D gene. This CDR3 comprises 12 residues. Germline V gives CDR1 LNHDA, CDR2 SQIVND (reference sequence). Trimming removed 4 bases from V and 6 bases from J, with 10 bases in between. For the CDR3, the DNA is TGTGCCAGTAGTACCCTTTCCAGCGAGCAGTACTTC. Protein product: CASSTLSSEQYF.

V and J are TRBV7-8 and TRBJ2-7; weak D call: TRBD1 (5 bases). The CDR3 loop spans 15 amino acids. Germline assignment: CDR1 SGHVS and CDR2 FQNEAQ. V lost 5 bases and J 1 base, leaving 15 bases between the germline ends. The CDR3 region has the DNA TGTGCCAGCAGCGCTTATCAGGGTCCTTCCTACGAGCAGTACTTC. The encoded protein is CASSAYQGPSYEQYF.

In this sample, this clone turned up a few times. The V call is TRBV7-2, the J call TRBJ2-7; the D gene is possibly TRBD1 (5 bases). The V and J ends lost 1 base and 0 bases respectively, with 13 bases between them. CDR1 SGHTA and CDR2 FQGNSA come from the germline V gene. CDR3 length equals 16 residues. This CDR3 is CASSLDRQMSSYEQYF. In DNA, the CDR3 is TGTGCCAGCAGCTTAGACCGACAGATGAGCTCCTACGAGCAGTACTTC.

The chain combines TRBV19 with TRBJ1-6; D gene unclear. The ends were cut back, 5 bases at V and 4 bases at J, with 12 bases in the middle. The CDR3 totals 15 residues. Germline V gives CDR1 LNHDA, CDR2 SQIVND (reference sequence). The CDR3 is CASSPRDQYNSPLHF. Written as DNA, the CDR3 is TGTGCCAGTAGTCCCCGGGATCAATATAATTCACCCCTCCACTTT.

The V and J genes are TRBV7-2 and TRBJ1-5; possibly TRBD1 for D (5 bases). Deletions cut 0 bases from V and 10 bases from J, with 16 bases between. The CDR3 contains 15 residues. CDR1 and CDR2 from the germline V gene are SGHTA and FQGNSA. The CDR3: CASSLARAGIDPQHF. The CDR3 coding sequence is TGTGCCAGCAGCTTAGCGAGAGCAGGGATCGACCCCCAGCATTTT.

The V and J genes are TRBV11-2 and TRBJ1-1, with 8 bases matching TRBD1. CDR3 size: 16 residues. The ends lost 7 bases at V and 5 bases at J; junction bases unmatched: 15. Germline CDR1 reads SGHAT; CDR2 reads FQNNGV. CDR3 coding DNA: TGTGCCAGCACCGACTTGGGACAGGTGATGAGAACTGAAGCTTTCTTT. Protein product: CASTDLGQVMRTEAFF.

The CDR3 reads CASSPLSDVPGNQPQHF. The CDR3 DNA is TGTGCCAGTAGTCCCTTAAGTGATGTCCCAGGGAATCAGCCCCAGCATTTT. The chain combines TRBV19 with TRBJ1-5; TRBD1 is a possible D gene (5 bases). V lost 5 bases, J lost 4 bases, and 21 bases lay in between. The CDR3 sequence is 17 residues long. Germline values: CDR1 LNHDA, CDR2 SQIVND (reference sequence).

This sequence joins TRBV18 and TRBJ1-3; TRBD1 aligns across 9 bases. The CDR3 has 14 amino acids. The V gene's germline CDR1 is KGHSH and CDR2 LQKENI. The V segment lost 3 bases and the J segment 6 bases; nucleotides outside the gene matches: 3. The CDR3 bases are TGTGCCAGCTCACCCGGACAGGGGCCAAACACCATATATTTT. Its translation is CASSPGQGPNTIYF.

V gene TRBV19 combines with J gene TRBJ1-1; 7 bases align to TRBD1. Unmatched junction bases numbered 4, after V lost 5 bases and J lost 1 base. Germline V gene lookup returns CDR1 LNHDA and CDR2 SQIVND (reference sequence). The CDR3 has 14 amino acids. The CDR3 nucleotides read TGTGCCAGTAGTCCCGGGACAGCGAACACTGAAGCTTTCTTT. Protein sequence: CASSPGTANTEAFF.

The rearrangement joins TRBV4-3 to TRBJ2-3; no definite D call. The V gene's germline CDR1 is LGHNA and CDR2 YSLEER. The length of the CDR3 is 15 residues. V shed 0 bases and J shed 4 bases, with 11 bases lying between them. The CDR3, as DNA: TGCGCCAGCAGCCAAGATGTTGGGTGGGCAGATACGCAGTATTTT. Encoded protein: CASSQDVGWADTQYF.

The chain employs TRBV2 and TRBJ2-1, with a tentative D call TRBD1 (6 bases). Germline lookup yields CDR1 SNHLY and CDR2 FYNNEI. The CDR3 runs 15 residues. Trimming removed 0 bases at V and 3 bases at J, with 9 bases between. The CDR3 loop is CASSEAGGDYNEQFF. CDR3 nucleotides: TGTGCCAGCAGTGAAGCAGGGGGTGACTACAATGAGCAGTTCTTC. Filled out from reference TRBV2 and TRBJ2-1, the complete variable domain reads EPEVTQTPSHQVTQMGQEVILRCVPISNHLYFYWYRQILGQKVEFLVSFYNNEISEKSEIFDDQFSVERPDGSNFTLKIRSTKLEDSAMYFCASSEAGGDYNEQFFGPGTRLTVL.

The chain is built from TRBV5-1 and TRBJ1-1; a possible D gene is TRBD1 (6 bases). V was pared by 0 bases and J by 1 base, with 10 bases between. The germline CDR1 and CDR2 sequences are SGHRS and YFSETQ. The CDR3 is 15 residues long. CDR3 residues: CASSLALGGNTEAFF. The CDR3, as DNA: TGCGCCAGCAGCTTGGCGCTAGGGGGGAACACTGAAGCTTTCTTT.

This clone occurred once. The CDR3 here is CAISESSGGGNYGYTF. The DNA for the CDR3 is TGTGCCATCAGTGAGTCGTCAGGGGGAGGAAACTATGGCTACACCTTC. The chain is built from TRBV10-3 and TRBJ1-2; 7 bases line up with TRBD1. Germline CDR1 reads ENHRY; CDR2 reads SYGVKD. After removal of 0 bases from V and 2 bases from J, the junction contained 6 bases not matched to a gene. The CDR3 is made up of 16 amino acids.

The CDR3 spells CASSPQGYTDTQYF. CDR3 DNA sequence: TGTGCCAGCAGCCCCCAGGGGTACACAGATACGCAGTATTTT. V and J are TRBV2 and TRBJ2-3, with D maybe TRBD1 (6 bases). This CDR3 has 14 residues. Trimming took off 6 bases at V and 2 bases at J, with 12 bases between the two ends. Germline V CDR1 and CDR2: SNHLY, FYNNEI.

The rearrangement joins TRBV2 to TRBJ1-1; no firm D call. Trimming cost V 5 bases and J 0 bases, with 4 bases left between them. CDR1 is SNHLY, CDR2 FYNNEI, per germline. The CDR3 runs to 12 residues. CDR3 amino acids: CASSLMNTEAFF. The CDR3 DNA sequence: TGTGCCAGCAGTCTTATGAACACTGAAGCTTTCTTT.

The chain has TRBV27 and TRBJ2-7, with a possible D match to TRBD1 (6 bases). The germline CDR1 and CDR2 sequences are MNHEY and SMNVEV (reference sequence). Deletions cut 8 bases from V and 1 base from J, with 30 bases between. This CDR3 has 19 amino acids. The DNA of the CDR3 is TGTGCCAGCTCGGAACCTTTTCAGGGGATGTGGGTAAGGTCCTACGAGCAGTACTTC. Translation gives CASSEPFQGMWVRSYEQYF.

In this sample, this clone turned up once. The rearrangement links TRBV5-1 to TRBJ1-2; 8 bases are a match to TRBD1. The CDR3 length is 18 residues. Per germline, CDR1 SGHRS and CDR2 YFSETQ. The trim removed 2 bases at V and 4 bases at J, leaving 16 bases unmatched. CDR3 nucleotide sequence: TGCGCCAGCAGCTTCGGACAGGGTGCCCCCTCTATTGGCTATGGCTACACCTTC. Its translation is CASSFGQGAPSIGYGYTF.

This clone was observed a few times. The gene calls are TRBV18 and TRBJ2-5; 7 nucleotides align to TRBD1. The CDR3 has 13 amino acids. Unmatched junction bases numbered 6, after V lost 6 bases and J lost 5 bases. Per the germline V gene, CDR1 is KGHSH and CDR2 is LQKENI. This CDR3 reads CASSTQGSETQYF. For the CDR3, the DNA is TGTGCCAGCTCCACACAGGGGTCGGAGACCCAGTACTTC.

This chain links TRBV9 with TRBJ2-3, with D tentatively TRBD2 (7 bases). The CDR3 extends over 16 amino acids. Germline V gives CDR1 SGDLS, CDR2 YYNGEE. V lost 1 base and J 6 bases, leaving 18 bases between the germline ends. DNA of the CDR3: TGTGCCAGCAGCGTACTAGGGGGGGCCGGTTTGGATACGCAGTATTTT. Residues: CASSVLGGAGLDTQYF.

This chain uses TRBV27 with TRBJ2-7; 7 bases match TRBD1. The V and J ends lost 2 bases and 4 bases, in that order; junction bases with no gene match: 8. This CDR3 contains 15 residues. Germline assignment: CDR1 MNHEY and CDR2 SMNVEV (reference sequence). CDR3 protein: CASSLKGGPIYEQYF. CDR3 sequence (DNA): TGTGCCAGCAGTTTAAAAGGGGGCCCTATTTACGAGCAGTACTTC.

The rearrangement uses TRBV12-5 and TRBJ1-4; D uncertain. Germline CDR1 LGHNT, CDR2 FRNRAP. This CDR3 is 15 amino acids long. The V end was cut by 5 bases, the J end by 8 bases, with 18 bases between. The CDR3 protein is CASGPANRANEKLFF. The CDR3 DNA reads as TGTGCTAGTGGTCCCGCCAATCGGGCGAACGAAAAACTGTTTTTT.

V gene TRBV18 combines with J gene TRBJ2-2, with D uncertain. Between the trimmed V and J ends, which lost 3 bases and 7 bases, there was a span of 9 bases. Germline V gives CDR1 KGHSH, CDR2 LQKENI. There are 13 residues in the CDR3. The CDR3 sequence: CASSPPMDGELFF. CDR3 coding DNA: TGTGCCAGCTCACCTCCCATGGACGGGGAGCTGTTTTTT.

The rearrangement joins TRBV5-1 to TRBJ1-6; D is unresolved. From germline, CDR1 is SGHRS and CDR2 YFSETQ. Trimming removed 7 bases from V and 8 bases from J, with 4 bases in between. The CDR3 has 10 amino acids. The CDR3 DNA follows: TGCGCCAGCCGTCATTCACCCCTCCACTTT. It yields the protein CASRHSPLHF.

This sequence joins TRBV5-1 and TRBJ2-3; D uncertain. The CDR3 runs 15 residues. V was shortened by 0 bases and J by 10 bases, with 18 bases between the two germline ends. From germline, CDR1 is SGHRS and CDR2 YFSETQ. The CDR3 loop reads CASSLAGYEQNAQYF. DNA of the CDR3: TGCGCCAGCAGCTTGGCGGGTTACGAACAAAATGCGCAGTATTTT.

This chain connects TRBV6-2 or TRBV6-3 to TRBJ2-7; the match to TRBD1 covers 10 bases. V was clipped by 0 bases and J by 6 bases; unmatched bases: 8. The CDR3 runs to 16 residues. Germline CDR1 and CDR2: MNHEY and SVGEGT. CDR3 residues: CASSYSRGQGPREQYF. In nucleotides, the CDR3 is TGTGCCAGCAGTTACTCGAGGGGACAGGGGCCCCGCGAGCAGTACTTC.

This clone was counted a single time. This chain links TRBV30 with TRBJ1-3; D gene ambiguous. V lost 0 bases and J 5 bases, leaving 5 bases between the germline ends. The CDR3 sequence is 12 residues long. Germline-derived CDR1 and CDR2 are GTSNPN and SVGIG (reference sequence). Here the CDR3 reads CAWSVKRNTIYF. CDR3 sequence (DNA): TGTGCCTGGAGTGTAAAGCGAAACACCATATATTTT.